The clone carrying this T cell receptor (beta chain) was seen only a few times. Its antigen is not identified. This entry comes from a study of T cell repertoires in cytomegalovirus infection. Turning to the study itself: As its CMV epitopes, the study selected recently identified HLA-C-restricted and well-studied HLA-B-restricted targets.

MiXCR, applied by TCRdb to the reads, yields one record per CDR3 protein. This table holds 900,000 to 950,000 distinct CDR3 sequences, around 30% found once. Specimen: cultured CD8+ T cells from PBMCs, collected from culture after CMV antigen stimulation. This TCR came from a human donor in good health (CMV status not recorded). Some clones in this sample may be carry-over from other donors' samples.

CDR3 region: CASSHRDTGREKLFF. CDR3 in DNA: TGTGCCAGTAGTCACCGGGACACCGGACGGGAAAAACTGTTTTTT. The gene calls are TRBV19 and TRBJ1-4; D is possibly TRBD1 (6 bases). Trimming took 5 bases from V and 8 from J, leaving 18 bases between them. CDR3 length: 15 residues. CDR1 and CDR2 from the germline V gene are LNHDA and SQIVND (reference sequence).